The rows below give T cell receptor beta chains drawn from one sample of a study of T cells in Graves' hyperthyroidism and ophthalmopathy. MiXCR was run by TCRdb on the multiplex PCR reads, yielding one entry per CDR3 protein. The data contain about 740,000 distinct CDR3 sequences, around 15% of them singletons. The specimen was blood. These receptors were collected from a woman under 30 with Graves' hyperthyroidism. The CDR3 runs from the conserved cysteine through the conserved F or W. D genes are given only for firm matches. Only some rows state a clone size, as once, few, many or a class for expanded clones.

abundance: many
j_gene: TRBJ1-4
d_gene: NA
v_gene: TRBV11-3
CDR3nt: TGTGCCAGCAGCTTACGGGGAAACCAAAAACTGTTTTTT
CDR3aa: CASSLRGNQKLFF

abundance: many
j_gene: TRBJ2-5
d_gene: TRBD2
v_gene: TRBV20-1
CDR3nt: TGCAGTGCCCTAGCGGGATCAGGGGAGACCCAGTACTTC
CDR3aa: CSALAGSGETQYF

abundance: NA
j_gene: TRBJ2-6
d_gene: NA
v_gene: TRBV11-2
CDR3nt: TGTGCCAGCAGCCCCCTGGGGCTTGGGGCCAACGTCCTGACTTTC
CDR3aa: CASSPLGLGANVLTF

abundance: NA
j_gene: TRBJ2-5
d_gene: NA
v_gene: TRBV12-3/TRBV12-4
CDR3nt: TGTGCCAGCAGTTTGTGGGCCTCACAAGAGACCCAGTACTTC
CDR3aa: CASSLWASQETQYF

abundance: few
j_gene: TRBJ1-1
d_gene: TRBD1
v_gene: TRBV19
CDR3nt: TGTGCCAGTTCTTTACAGGGGGCGTTCACTGAAGCTTTCTTT
CDR3aa: CASSLQGAFTEAFF

abundance: few
j_gene: TRBJ1-4
d_gene: NA
v_gene: TRBV27
CDR3nt: TGTGCCAGCAGTAACGAGACAGATCGTTTTCTTAATGAAAAACTGTTTTTT
CDR3aa: CASSNETDRFLNEKLFF

abundance: NA
j_gene: TRBJ1-5
d_gene: NA
v_gene: TRBV6-1
CDR3nt: TGTGCCAGTCAAGAGAGTAGCAATCAGCCCCAGCATTTT
CDR3aa: CASQESSNQPQHF

abundance: many
j_gene: TRBJ1-1
d_gene: NA
v_gene: TRBV30
CDR3nt: TGTGCCTGGAGTGTAAATAGGGACACTGAAGCTTTCTTT
CDR3aa: CAWSVNRDTEAFF

abundance: NA
j_gene: TRBJ2-7
d_gene: TRBD2
v_gene: TRBV7-2
CDR3nt: TGTGCCAGCAGCCCGAGGCGTGGGCTAGCGGGGTACGAGCAGTACTTC
CDR3aa: CASSPRRGLAGYEQYF

abundance: many
j_gene: TRBJ2-5
d_gene: TRBD2
v_gene: TRBV27
CDR3nt: TGTGCCAGCAGTTCCGGCCAAACTAGCGGGAGTGAGACCCAGTACTTC
CDR3aa: CASSSGQTSGSETQYF

abundance: many
j_gene: TRBJ2-1
d_gene: NA
v_gene: TRBV7-3
CDR3nt: TGTGCCAGCGATGGTCAATCCGGTTGGCACAATGAGCAGTTCTTC
CDR3aa: CASDGQSGWHNEQFF

abundance: many
j_gene: TRBJ2-7
d_gene: NA
v_gene: TRBV12-3/TRBV12-4
CDR3nt: TGTGCCAGCAGCCCGGGTGGCAGTCGCTACGAGCAGTACTTC
CDR3aa: CASSPGGSRYEQYF

abundance: few
j_gene: TRBJ1-1
d_gene: NA
v_gene: TRBV4-1
CDR3nt: TGCGCCAGCAGCCACCGGGAAAGAGAGACTGAAGCTTTCTTT
CDR3aa: CASSHRERETEAFF

abundance: few
j_gene: TRBJ1-1
d_gene: TRBD1
v_gene: TRBV29-1
CDR3nt: TGCAGCGTTGAGGGGATACCCGGGACAGGGTCTGGCACTGAAGCTTTCTTT
CDR3aa: CSVEGIPGTGSGTEAFF

abundance: many
j_gene: TRBJ1-1
d_gene: NA
v_gene: TRBV11-2
CDR3nt: TGTGCCAGCAGCTCCCGCGGGAGAATCACTGAAGCTTTCTTT
CDR3aa: CASSSRGRITEAFF

abundance: many
j_gene: TRBJ2-3
d_gene: NA
v_gene: TRBV7-2
CDR3nt: TGTGCCAGCAGCTTAGAGGTAGCCAGGGCAGATACGCAGTATTTT
CDR3aa: CASSLEVARADTQYF

abundance: few
j_gene: TRBJ1-3
d_gene: NA
v_gene: TRBV7-9
CDR3nt: TGTGCCAGCAGCTTAAGTTCGTTCACCGGGCAAACTGGAAACACCATATATTTT
CDR3aa: CASSLSSFTGQTGNTIYF

abundance: few
j_gene: TRBJ2-5
d_gene: TRBD1
v_gene: TRBV24-1
CDR3nt: TGTGCCACCAGTGACCCTGGACAGGGGGGGGTCCAAGAGACCCAGTACTTC
CDR3aa: CATSDPGQGGVQETQYF

abundance: NA
j_gene: TRBJ2-5
d_gene: NA
v_gene: TRBV6-2/TRBV6-3
CDR3nt: TGTGCCAGCGGCGACCAACAGACCCAGTACTTC
CDR3aa: CASGDQQTQYF

abundance: NA
j_gene: TRBJ2-3
d_gene: NA
v_gene: TRBV3-1
CDR3nt: TGTGCCAGCAGCCAAGAGGTCTCGCGGAGCACAGATACGCAGTATTTT
CDR3aa: CASSQEVSRSTDTQYF

abundance: many
j_gene: TRBJ2-7
d_gene: NA
v_gene: TRBV7-9
CDR3nt: TGTGCCAGCAGCTTAGTTGCAGGGAACGCCGACGAGCAGTACTTC
CDR3aa: CASSLVAGNADEQYF

abundance: many
j_gene: TRBJ2-3
d_gene: NA
v_gene: TRBV20-1
CDR3nt: TGCAGTGCTAGAGACGCCAGAACTAGCACAGATACGCAGTATTTT
CDR3aa: CSARDARTSTDTQYF

abundance: many
j_gene: TRBJ2-1
d_gene: NA
v_gene: TRBV5-1
CDR3nt: TGCGCCAGCAGCTACGGTGGGTCGCCATCCTACAATGAGCAGTTCTTC
CDR3aa: CASSYGGSPSYNEQFF

abundance: NA
j_gene: TRBJ2-5
d_gene: TRBD2
v_gene: TRBV28
CDR3nt: TGTGCCAGCAGTTCCTGGGCTAGCGGAGAAGAGACCCAGTACTTC
CDR3aa: CASSSWASGEETQYF

abundance: few
j_gene: TRBJ2-1
d_gene: NA
v_gene: TRBV7-9
CDR3nt: TGTGCCAGCAGCTTCGGTGACTACCTGTACAATGAGCAGTTCTTC
CDR3aa: CASSFGDYLYNEQFF

abundance: many
j_gene: TRBJ2-1
d_gene: NA
v_gene: TRBV12-3/TRBV12-4
CDR3nt: TGTGCCAGCAGATCGACGAATGAGCAGTTCTTC
CDR3aa: CASRSTNEQFF

abundance: few
j_gene: TRBJ1-2
d_gene: NA
v_gene: TRBV7-3
CDR3nt: TGTGCCAGCAGCCCCGGCGGGGATTTCTATGGCTACACCTTC
CDR3aa: CASSPGGDFYGYTF

abundance: few
j_gene: TRBJ2-1
d_gene: TRBD1
v_gene: TRBV24-1
CDR3nt: TGTGTCACCACGGACAGGGGAGACAATGAGCAGTTCTTC
CDR3aa: CVTTDRGDNEQFF

abundance: many
j_gene: TRBJ2-1
d_gene: TRBD2
v_gene: TRBV28
CDR3nt: TGTGCCAGCAGTACTCTGGATAGCGGGAGACCCTACGAGTTCTTC
CDR3aa: CASSTLDSGRPYEFF

abundance: NA
j_gene: TRBJ2-1
d_gene: NA
v_gene: TRBV4-1
CDR3nt: TGCGCCAGCAGCCACCCCAAGGCATTATCCACTCGATCCTACAATGAGCAGTTCTTC
CDR3aa: CASSHPKALSTRSYNEQFF

abundance: many
j_gene: TRBJ2-2
d_gene: TRBD2
v_gene: TRBV24-1
CDR3nt: TGTGCCACCAGTGATTTGCGGTTTGGCAAGGGACTAAACACCGGGGAGCTGTTTTTT
CDR3aa: CATSDLRFGKGLNTGELFF

abundance: NA
j_gene: TRBJ2-1
d_gene: TRBD2
v_gene: TRBV5-6
CDR3nt: TGTGCCAGCAGCTTGGGCGGGAGCGAGACCCAGTTCTTC
CDR3aa: CASSLGGSETQFF

abundance: few
j_gene: TRBJ2-2
d_gene: NA
v_gene: TRBV19
CDR3nt: TGTGCCAGTAGTACACGGACAGAACCGAACACCGGGGAGCTGTTTTTT
CDR3aa: CASSTRTEPNTGELFF